The entry below gives a single T cell receptor (beta chain) sequence along with its context. The antigen remains unidentified. Execution of the assay was at deep level. The repertoire was sequenced with immunoSEQ multiplex PCR; TCRdb's copy has only in-frame clones and lacks some. The profile covers 1.6 million or so clones, with 95% to 97% appearing a single time and roughly 1.2% taken by the ten largest. CDR3 length equals 13 residues. The V and J ends lost 2 bases and 12 bases, in that order; junction bases with no gene match: 6. Per germline, CDR1 SGDLS and CDR2 YYNGEE. The entry originates in a study of shared clonotypes between healthy human individuals. Study information: There were three CD4 naive, three CD4 memory, two CD8 naive and one CD8 memory plates per donor.

The study's findings and limits: In contrast to clonotypes shared by all four donors, non-shared clonotypes had lower generation probabilities. The study's rarefaction showed incomplete sorted-subset sequencing despite large depth.

The sample was naive CD4+ T cells sorted from blood. Subset of the sample: CD45RA+ positively selected. The receptor's source is a young man in good health. The chain employs TRBV9 and TRBJ2-3; 10 bases fit TRBD1. CDR3 nucleotides: TGTGCCAGCAGCGTCCGACAGGGGGCGGGACAGTATTTT. Protein product: CASSVRQGAGQYF.